Listed below are T cell receptor beta chains from one sample, sequenced in a study of control samples from healthy donors and cancer patients. Sequencing was performed with immunoSEQ multiplex PCR; in TCRdb, only in-frame clones are kept and a portion is missing. The data contain approximately 100,000 clones, roughly 92% of them singletons. Sample: blood. These receptors all stem from a human donor in good health. The donor label of this sample is uncertain. CDR3s include the opening cysteine and the closing phenylalanine or tryptophan. A clone size is listed for some rows: how often the clone was seen (once, few, many), or a class if it is expanded.

>13|TRBJ2-1|.|TRBV30
CAWSVVSYNEQFF
>11|TRBJ1-1|.|TRBV20-1
CSTQWGTEAFF
>12|TRBJ2-1|.|TRBV7-3
CASSPDRGLQFF
>10|TRBJ2-1|.|TRBV12-3/TRBV12-4
CASSLGVQFF
>13|TRBJ1-2|once|TRBV30
CAWSDDRAHGYTF
>11|TRBJ2-3|.|TRBV20-1
CSASVPDTQYF
>15|TRBJ1-5|few|TRBV4-1
CASSQATGSGQPQHF
>15|TRBJ1-1|once|TRBV5-4
CASSSPGGEGTEAFF
>17|TRBJ2-7|.|TRBV11-2
CASSLDPRTTYEDEQYF
>14|TRBJ2-1|.|TRBV21-1
CASSQRDLGNEQFF
>14|TRBJ1-6|.|TRBV25-1
CASSGQPDNSPLHF
>13|TRBJ1-5|.|TRBV6-5
CASTRPGNQPQHF
>16|TRBJ1-2|.|TRBV3-1/TRBV3-2
CASSQGLGNGVYGYTF
>15|TRBJ2-5|.|TRBV5-1
CASSLKQGGGETQYF
>18|TRBJ1-4|.|TRBV18
CASSPDRGRSTTNEKLFF
>11|TRBJ2-7|.|TRBV29-1
CSVYRGYEQYF
>13|TRBJ2-2|.|TRBV12-3/TRBV12-4
CASRNSGTGELFF
>14|TRBJ1-2|.|TRBV15
CATSRDQKGSGYTF
>13|TRBJ1-1|.|TRBV2
CASSQGINTEAFF